This T cell receptor beta chain was profiled in a study of cytomegalovirus exposure and HLA in healthy donors. This PCR relied on a set of 60 Vbeta primers and 13 Jbeta primers. Generated by immunoSEQ multiplex PCR, the TCRdb table keeps only in-frame clones and is missing some. The table has more than 150,000 clones, approximately 80% seen once; the top ten hold roughly 1.5%. This CDR3 spans 15 amino acids. CDR1 and CDR2 (germline): MNHEY, SMNVEV (reference sequence). V shed 1 base and J shed 4 bases, with 11 bases lying between them. This clone has a handful of counts. V gene TRBV27 combines with J gene TRBJ1-5; the D gene is possibly TRBD1 (5 bases). The receptor's source is a woman aged 18-35 years in good health and CMV-seronegative. Source material: PBMCs. The CDR3 protein is CASSLLGERNQPQHF. CDR3 nucleotides: TGTGCCAGCAGTTTATTAGGGGAACGGAATCAGCCCCAGCATTTT.